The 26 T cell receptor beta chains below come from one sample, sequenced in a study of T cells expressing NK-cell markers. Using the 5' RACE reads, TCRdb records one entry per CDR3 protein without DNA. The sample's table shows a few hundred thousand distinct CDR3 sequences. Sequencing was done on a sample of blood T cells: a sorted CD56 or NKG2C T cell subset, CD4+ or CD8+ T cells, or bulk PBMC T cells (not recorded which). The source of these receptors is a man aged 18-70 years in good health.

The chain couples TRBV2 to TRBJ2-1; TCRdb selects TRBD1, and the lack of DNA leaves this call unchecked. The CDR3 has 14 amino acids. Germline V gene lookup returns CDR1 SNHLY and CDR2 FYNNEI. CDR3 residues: CASSDRYRVDEQFF.

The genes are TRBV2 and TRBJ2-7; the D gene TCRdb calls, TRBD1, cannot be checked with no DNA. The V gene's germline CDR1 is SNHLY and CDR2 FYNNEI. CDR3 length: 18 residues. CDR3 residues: CASKEGTGRIWTSYEQYF.

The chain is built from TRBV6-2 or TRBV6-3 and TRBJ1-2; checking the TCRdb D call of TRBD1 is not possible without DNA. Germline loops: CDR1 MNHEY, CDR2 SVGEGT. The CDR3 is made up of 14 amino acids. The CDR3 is CASTGTEFYYGYTF.

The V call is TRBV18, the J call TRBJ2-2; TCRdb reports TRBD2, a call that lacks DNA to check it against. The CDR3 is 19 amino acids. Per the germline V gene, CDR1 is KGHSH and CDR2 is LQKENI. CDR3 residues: CASSPRTSGGTPNTGELFF.

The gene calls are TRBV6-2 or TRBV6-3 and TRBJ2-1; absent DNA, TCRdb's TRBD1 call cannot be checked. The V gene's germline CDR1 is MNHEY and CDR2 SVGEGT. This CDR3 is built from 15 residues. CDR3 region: CASASGGGSYNEQFF.

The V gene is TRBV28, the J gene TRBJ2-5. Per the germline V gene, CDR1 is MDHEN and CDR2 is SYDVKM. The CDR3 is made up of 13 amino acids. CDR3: CASSRSPKETQYF.

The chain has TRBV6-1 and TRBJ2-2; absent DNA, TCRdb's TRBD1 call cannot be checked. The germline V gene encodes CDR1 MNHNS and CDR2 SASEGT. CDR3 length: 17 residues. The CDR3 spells CASVGVAGYGHTGELFF.

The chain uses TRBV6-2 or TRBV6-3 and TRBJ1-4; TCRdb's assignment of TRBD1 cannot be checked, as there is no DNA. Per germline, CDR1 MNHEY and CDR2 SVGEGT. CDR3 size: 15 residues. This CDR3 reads CASSYDRGLNEKLFF.

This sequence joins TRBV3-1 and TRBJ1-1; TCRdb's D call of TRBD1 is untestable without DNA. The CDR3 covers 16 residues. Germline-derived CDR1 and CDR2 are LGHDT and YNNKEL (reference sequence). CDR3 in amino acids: CASSQYSTGAHTEAFF.

The CDR3 loop reads CASGPPGYEQYF. The rearrangement links TRBV28 to TRBJ2-7; TCRdb's D call of TRBD1 is untestable without DNA. CDR1 is MDHEN, CDR2 SYDVKM, per germline. The CDR3 is 12 amino acids.

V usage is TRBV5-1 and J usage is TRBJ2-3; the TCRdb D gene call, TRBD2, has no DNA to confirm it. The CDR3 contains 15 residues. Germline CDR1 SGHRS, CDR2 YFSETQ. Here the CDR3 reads CASSPGRLFTDTQYF.

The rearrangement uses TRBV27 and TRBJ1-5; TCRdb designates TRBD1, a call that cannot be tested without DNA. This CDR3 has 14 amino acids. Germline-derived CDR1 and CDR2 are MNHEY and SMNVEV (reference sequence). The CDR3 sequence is CASSLTGTGGTQHF.

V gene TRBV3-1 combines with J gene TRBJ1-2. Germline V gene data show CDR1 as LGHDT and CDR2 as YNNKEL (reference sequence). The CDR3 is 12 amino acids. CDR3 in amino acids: CASVGRNYGYTF.

The CDR3 reads CASSARRPGGYEQYF. The chain has TRBV10-2 and TRBJ2-7; TCRdb gives TRBD1 as the D gene, but with no DNA this cannot be confirmed. This CDR3 has 15 residues. Looked up from germline, CDR1 is WSHSY and CDR2 is SAAADI.

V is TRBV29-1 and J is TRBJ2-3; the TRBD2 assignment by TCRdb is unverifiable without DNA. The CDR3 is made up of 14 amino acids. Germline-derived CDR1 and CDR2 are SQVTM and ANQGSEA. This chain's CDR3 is CSVVSGGATDTQYF.

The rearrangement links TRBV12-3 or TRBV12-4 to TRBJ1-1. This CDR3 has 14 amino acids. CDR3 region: CASSWKPTRVSAFF.

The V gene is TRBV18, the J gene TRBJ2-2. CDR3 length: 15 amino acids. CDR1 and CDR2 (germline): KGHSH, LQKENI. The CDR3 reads CASSPGQVGTGELFF. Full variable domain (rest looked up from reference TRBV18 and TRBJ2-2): NAGVMQNPRHLVRRRGQEARLRCSPMKGHSHVYWYRQLPEEGLKFMVYLQKENIIDESGMPKERFSAEFPKEGPSILRIQQVVRGDSAAYFCASSPGQVGTGELFFGEGSRLTVL.

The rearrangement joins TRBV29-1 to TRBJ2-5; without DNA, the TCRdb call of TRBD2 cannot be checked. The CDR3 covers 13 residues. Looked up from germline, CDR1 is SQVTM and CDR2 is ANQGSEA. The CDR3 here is CSVERSRGETQYF.

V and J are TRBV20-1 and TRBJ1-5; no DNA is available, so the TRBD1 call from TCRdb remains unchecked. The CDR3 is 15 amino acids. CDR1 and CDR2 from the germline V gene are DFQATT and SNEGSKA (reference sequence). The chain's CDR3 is CSASRWGESNQPQHF.

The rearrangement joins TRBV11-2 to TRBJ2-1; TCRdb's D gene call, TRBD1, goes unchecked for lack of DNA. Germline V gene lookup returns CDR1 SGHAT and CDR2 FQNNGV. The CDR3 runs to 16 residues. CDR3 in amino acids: CASSSQGSIRIHEQFF.

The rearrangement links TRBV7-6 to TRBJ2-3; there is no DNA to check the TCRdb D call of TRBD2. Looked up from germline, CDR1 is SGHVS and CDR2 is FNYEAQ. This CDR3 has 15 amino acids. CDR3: CASSPSSARTDTQYF.

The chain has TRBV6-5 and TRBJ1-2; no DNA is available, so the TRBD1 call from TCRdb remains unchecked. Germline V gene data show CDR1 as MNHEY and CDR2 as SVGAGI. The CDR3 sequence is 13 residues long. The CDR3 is CASLRGRGYGYTF.

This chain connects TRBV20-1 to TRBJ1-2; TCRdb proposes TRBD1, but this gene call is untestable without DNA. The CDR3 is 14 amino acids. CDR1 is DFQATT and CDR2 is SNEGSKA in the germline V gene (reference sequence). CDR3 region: CSASVGQGAYGYTF.

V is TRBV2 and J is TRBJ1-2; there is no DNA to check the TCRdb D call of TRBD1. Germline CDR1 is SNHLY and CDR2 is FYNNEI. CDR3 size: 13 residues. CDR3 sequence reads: CASSEADRVGYTF.

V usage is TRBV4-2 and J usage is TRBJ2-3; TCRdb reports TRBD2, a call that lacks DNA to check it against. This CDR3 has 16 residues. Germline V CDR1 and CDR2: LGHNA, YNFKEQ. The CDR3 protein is CASSRDLAGNTDTQYF.

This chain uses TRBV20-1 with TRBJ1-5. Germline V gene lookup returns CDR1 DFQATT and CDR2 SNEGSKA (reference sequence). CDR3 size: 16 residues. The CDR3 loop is CSARDPGAYSNQPQHF.